Shown below are 13 T cell receptor beta chains from a single sample sequenced in a study of OX40 agonist ivuxolimab in advanced cancers. Some clones are missing from TCRdb's copy, which holds only in-frame ones; the method was immunoSEQ multiplex PCR. This sample has over 35,000 clones, with around nine tenths found just once. The sample was CD4+ or CD8+ T cells sorted from blood, taken in a trial of the OX40 agonist ivuxolimab. These receptors originate from an adult with an advanced solid tumor such as melanoma, head and neck, liver or kidney cancer.

The chain has TRBV28 and TRBJ2-5, with 8 nucleotides matching TRBD1. Germline-derived CDR1 and CDR2 are MDHEN and SYDVKM. V lost 6 bases, J lost 5 bases, and 11 bases stayed unmatched. The CDR3 is 15 amino acids. The CDR3 reads CASRDRDRNLETQYF. Written as DNA, the CDR3 is TGTGCCAGCAGGGACCGGGACAGGAATCTGGAGACCCAGTACTTC.

The chain employs TRBV7-8 and TRBJ1-5; a possible D gene is TRBD1 (6 bases). The CDR3 runs to 14 residues. CDR1 and CDR2 from the germline V gene are SGHVS and FQNEAQ. V lost 5 bases and J lost 8, with 16 bases in between. CDR3 region: CASSPRGGGEPQHF. CDR3 DNA: TGTGCCAGCAGCCCCCGAGGAGGGGGAGAGCCCCAGCATTTT.

The chain links TRBV19 to TRBJ2-3, with D perhaps TRBD1 (5 bases). The CDR3 totals 15 residues. Germline CDR1 LNHDA, CDR2 SQIVND (reference sequence). The V end was cut by 5 bases, the J end by 0 bases, with 12 bases between. Here the CDR3 DNA reads TGTGCCAGTAGTCCGAGACAGCGTAGCACAGATACGCAGTATTTT. This translates into CASSPRQRSTDTQYF.

The chain has TRBV11-3 and TRBJ2-1; D unclear. CDR3 length equals 13 residues. Germline V gives CDR1 SGHNT, CDR2 YENEEA. V lost 5 bases and J 2 bases, leaving 7 bases between the germline ends. The CDR3 DNA reads TGTGCCAGCAGCCCTAACACCTACAATGAGCAGTTCTTC. Amino acid sequence: CASSPNTYNEQFF.

CDR3 loop: CASRETGGDGYTF. CDR3 DNA sequence: TGTGCCAGCAGGGAAACAGGGGGCGATGGCTACACCTTC. J is TRBJ1-2 and V is TRBV11-2; 9 nucleotides line up with TRBD1. Germline V gene data show CDR1 as SGHAT and CDR2 as FQNNGV. With 6 bases clipped from V and 6 bases from J, the junction kept 5 bases outside the gene matches. There are 13 residues in the CDR3.

V usage is TRBV2 and J usage is TRBJ1-1; unclear D gene. Germline CDR1 is SNHLY and CDR2 is FYNNEI. The V and J ends lost 5 bases and 7 bases respectively, with 14 bases between them. The CDR3 covers 13 residues. The CDR3 spells CASSPRANDEAFF. In DNA, the CDR3 is TGTGCCAGCAGTCCACGCGCCAACGATGAAGCTTTCTTT.

J is TRBJ2-3 and V is TRBV4-2, with 7 bases that match TRBD1. V lost 4 bases and J lost 3; bases outside the gene matches: 4. The CDR3 is 14 amino acids. Germline V gene sequence: CDR1 LGHNA, CDR2 YNFKEQ. Here the CDR3 reads CASSPAGGTDTQYF. The CDR3 bases are TGTGCCAGCAGCCCAGCAGGGGGAACAGATACGCAGTATTTT.

The J gene is TRBJ2-6, the V gene TRBV2; TRBD1 is a possible D gene (6 bases). The V gene lost 9 bases and the J gene lost 0 bases, with 9 bases spanning the gap. The CDR3 totals 14 residues. CDR1 is SNHLY, CDR2 FYNNEI, per germline. The CDR3 nucleotides are TGTGCCAGTGTACAGGGCTCTGGGGCCAACGTCCTGACTTTC. This sequence encodes CASVQGSGANVLTF.

This chain joins TRBV14 and TRBJ2-5, with 8 bases aligning to TRBD2. Near its end, the DNA agrees better with TRBJ2-7, so the J call may be wrong. The CDR3 covers 15 residues. Germline-derived CDR1 and CDR2 are SGHDN and FVKESK. CDR3 sequence reads: CASSQGAGAFYEQYF. The CDR3 nucleotides read TGTGCCAGCAGCCAAGGAGCGGGGGCCTTCTACGAGCAGTACTTC.

The chain joins TRBV27 to TRBJ1-5; D is possibly TRBD1 (6 bases). Germline-derived CDR1 and CDR2 are MNHEY and SMNVEV (reference sequence). Trimming stripped 5 bases from V and 6 bases from J, with 14 bases between. CDR3 size: 14 residues. The CDR3 spells CASSVTGRSQPQHF. CDR3 nucleotide sequence: TGTGCCAGCAGTGTAACAGGGCGAAGTCAGCCCCAGCATTTT.

The genes are TRBV5-4 and TRBJ2-1, with 12 bases aligning to TRBD2. With 4 bases clipped from V and 9 bases from J, the junction kept 8 bases outside the gene matches. The CDR3 covers 15 residues. Germline V gene lookup returns CDR1 SGHNT and CDR2 YYREEE (reference sequence). DNA for the CDR3: TGTGCCAGCAGCACGACTAGCGGGGGAGGGGGTGAGCAGTTCTTC. Protein sequence: CASSTTSGGGGEQFF.

The chain recombines TRBV27 with TRBJ2-5; D gene uncertain. This CDR3 is built from 16 residues. The V end was cut by 5 bases, the J end by 0 bases, with 16 bases between. Germline assignment: CDR1 MNHEY and CDR2 SMNVEV (reference sequence). For the CDR3, the DNA is TGTGCCAGCAGTATACGAATCCCCAGTCACCAAGAGACCCAGTACTTC. Residues: CASSIRIPSHQETQYF.

This clone was picked up one time. In the same sample, other DNA sequences code for this CDR3. The rearrangement links TRBV2 to TRBJ2-1; D is perhaps TRBD2 (6 bases). V shed 6 bases and J shed 7 bases, with 19 bases lying between them. Looked up from germline, CDR1 is SNHLY and CDR2 is FYNNEI. The length of the CDR3 is 15 residues. The CDR3 DNA is TGTGCCAGCAGCCTACTAGGAGGGCCCTTGAATGAGCAGTTCTTC. Protein: CASSLLGGPLNEQFF.